The next 13 T cell receptor beta chains were all read from a single sample in a study of T cells after yellow fever vaccination. TCRdb called the 5' RACE reads again in MiXCR, with one record for every CDR3 protein. This sample has 620,000 or so distinct CDR3 sequences; roughly 12% occur once, and the top ten carry 14% to 15%. Sequenced here: PBMCs, sampled on the day of the yellow fever booster vaccination. The receptors here all came from a young man who received the YFV17D yellow fever vaccine.

This clonotype was observed a few times. V is TRBV20-1 and J is TRBJ1-3; D unclear. The CDR3 is 14 amino acids. Deletions cut 2 bases from V and 0 bases from J, with 8 bases between. In germline, CDR1 is DFQATT, CDR2 SNEGSKA (reference sequence). CDR3 sequence reads: CSARYLGSGNTIYF. CDR3 coding DNA: TGCAGTGCTAGATATCTAGGCTCTGGAAACACCATATATTTT.

The chain combines TRBV27 with TRBJ2-1; 9 bases are a match to TRBD2. Losses at the gene ends were 6 bases for V and 8 bases for J; bases not matched to a gene: 14. The length of the CDR3 is 16 residues. Germline V gene sequence: CDR1 MNHEY, CDR2 SMNVEV (reference sequence). CDR3 loop: CASRGLAGNYEYEQFF. DNA for the CDR3: TGTGCCAGCAGGGGGCTAGCGGGAAACTACGAGTATGAGCAGTTCTTC.

V gene TRBV20-1 combines with J gene TRBJ2-7; the D gene is possibly TRBD2 (6 bases). Germline CDR1 and CDR2: DFQATT and SNEGSKA (reference sequence). The V and J ends lost 6 bases and 6 bases respectively, with 21 bases between them. CDR3 length: 14 residues. CDR3 amino acids: CSAQLGQGGVEQYF. The CDR3 nucleotides are TGCAGTGCCCAGTTGGGGCAGGGAGGAGTCGAGCAGTACTTC.

This clonotype was counted a few times. The V call is TRBV12-3 or TRBV12-4, the J call TRBJ1-3; D is unresolved. Trimming removed 3 bases at V and 2 bases at J, with 11 bases between. This CDR3 is built from 15 residues. The CDR3 sequence is CASSFSVGTGNTIYF. Here the CDR3 DNA reads TGTGCCAGCAGTTTCTCTGTGGGGACTGGAAACACCATATATTTT.

This clonotype has ten or more counts. The rearrangement uses TRBV15 and TRBJ2-1; 7 bases align to TRBD2. V lost 5 bases, J lost 0 bases, and 7 bases stayed unmatched. CDR3 length: 16 residues. Germline V gene data show CDR1 as LNHNV and CDR2 as YYDKDF (reference sequence). CDR3 in DNA: TGTGCCACCAGCGGCTGGACTAGGGACTCCTACAATGAGCAGTTCTTC. Protein product: CATSGWTRDSYNEQFF.

This clonotype occurred a few times. The gene calls are TRBV15 and TRBJ2-1; D gene uncertain. Trimming pared 0 bases from V and 6 bases from J, leaving 12 bases between. Germline CDR1 and CDR2: LNHNV and YYDKDF (reference sequence). This CDR3 has 15 residues. The DNA of the CDR3 is TGTGCCACCAGCAGAGATCCGACTGGGCGCAATGAGCAGTTCTTC. This codes for CATSRDPTGRNEQFF.

This clonotype was detected a few times. The rearrangement links TRBV9 to TRBJ2-7; D is unclear. The CDR3 spans 13 residues. Trimming took 0 bases from V and 5 from J, leaving 9 bases between them. Germline V gene sequence: CDR1 SGDLS, CDR2 YYNGEE. The chain's CDR3 is CASSVGVFHEQYF. The CDR3 DNA reads as TGTGCCAGCAGCGTAGGGGTTTTCCACGAGCAGTACTTC.

This clonotype was detected a few times. The V gene is TRBV5-4, the J gene TRBJ2-5; 10 nucleotides agree with TRBD2. After removal of 4 bases from V and 5 bases from J, the junction contained 5 bases not matched to a gene. This CDR3 comprises 14 residues. Germline CDR1 is SGHNT and CDR2 is YYREEE (reference sequence). The CDR3 coding sequence is TGTGCCAGCAGCCGGACTAGCGGTCCTGAGACCCAGTACTTC. This translates into CASSRTSGPETQYF.

The rearrangement joins TRBV20-1 to TRBJ1-5; D is undetermined. CDR1 and CDR2 (germline): DFQATT, SNEGSKA (reference sequence). V was pared by 4 bases and J by 7 bases, with 11 bases between. This CDR3 has 12 residues. CDR3 DNA sequence: TGCAGTGCTATTGAGGGTTCCCAGCCCCAGCATTTT. Protein: CSAIEGSQPQHF.

This clonotype was found a few times. The chain is built from TRBV7-2 and TRBJ2-2; TRBD2 matches at 9 bases. Trimming cost V 4 bases and J 5 bases; bases outside gene matches: 8. The CDR3 runs to 16 residues. Germline V lookup: CDR1 SGHTA, CDR2 FQGNSA. Written as DNA, the CDR3 is TGTGCCAGCAGCTGGTTTAGCGGGAGCGGGACCGGGGAGCTGTTTTTT. Its translation: CASSWFSGSGTGELFF.

Concerning this clonotype: The junction departs from the called germline gene at one end, perhaps through a read error. The CDR3 reads CASSIQGYNSPLHF. The CDR3 DNA sequence: TGTGCCAGTAGTATCCAGGGGTATAACTCACCCCTCCACTTT. V usage is TRBV19 and J usage is TRBJ1-6; the D gene is possibly TRBD1 (6 bases). CDR1 is LNHDA and CDR2 is SQIVND in the germline V gene (reference sequence). The CDR3 covers 14 residues. Variable domain in full (rest from reference TRBV19 and TRBJ1-6): DGGITQSPKYLFRKEGQNVTLSCEQNLNHDAMYWYRQDPGQGLRLIYYSQIVNDFQKGDIAEGYSVSREKKESFPLTVTSAQKNPTAFYLCASSIQGYNSPLHFGNGTRLTVT.

The J gene is TRBJ2-5, the V gene TRBV7-2, with 10 bases aligning to TRBD2. Germline values: CDR1 SGHTA, CDR2 FQGNSA. The CDR3 is made up of 16 amino acids. V shed 6 bases, J shed 5 bases, and the junction held 12 bases outside the gene matches. CDR3 nucleotides: TGTGCCAGCAGTGACGCGGCTAGCGGGAGTTTCGAGACCCAGTACTTC. Residues: CASSDAASGSFETQYF.

The table lists this clonotype with a few counts. This chain links TRBV7-9 with TRBJ2-1; D is perhaps TRBD1 (6 bases). The germline gives CDR1 SEHNR, CDR2 FQNEAQ (reference sequence). V was pared by 1 base and J by 7 bases, with 11 bases between. The CDR3 runs to 14 residues. The CDR3 spells CASSLDRVWNEQFF. CDR3 nucleotide sequence: TGTGCCAGCAGCTTAGACAGGGTATGGAATGAGCAGTTCTTC.